This T cell receptor beta chain was identified during a study of shared clonotypes between healthy human individuals. Notes on the study in general: A handful of donors had around 5% of their naive CD4 clonotypes in common.

The CDR3 runs 12 residues. The repertoire was sequenced with immunoSEQ multiplex PCR; TCRdb's copy has only in-frame clones and lacks some. The sample shows millions of clones, just under 95% of them seen only once. Naivety among CD8 cells was defined by CD45RO negativity and positive CCR7 selection, thereby excluding terminally differentiated effector memory CD45RA+ cells. Nashville, Tennessee was home to all donors, each a Caucasian adult. A word on this clone: Its antigen is not known.

This clonotype was sampled from a man between 18 and 35 years old in good health. Input material: naive CD8+ T cells sorted from blood. The chain couples TRBV21-1 to TRBJ2-5. TRBV21-1 is annotated as a pseudogene. CDR3 DNA: TGTGCCGGGGGGCTAGCAAGTGAGACCCAGTACTTC. Its translation: CAGGLASETQYF.